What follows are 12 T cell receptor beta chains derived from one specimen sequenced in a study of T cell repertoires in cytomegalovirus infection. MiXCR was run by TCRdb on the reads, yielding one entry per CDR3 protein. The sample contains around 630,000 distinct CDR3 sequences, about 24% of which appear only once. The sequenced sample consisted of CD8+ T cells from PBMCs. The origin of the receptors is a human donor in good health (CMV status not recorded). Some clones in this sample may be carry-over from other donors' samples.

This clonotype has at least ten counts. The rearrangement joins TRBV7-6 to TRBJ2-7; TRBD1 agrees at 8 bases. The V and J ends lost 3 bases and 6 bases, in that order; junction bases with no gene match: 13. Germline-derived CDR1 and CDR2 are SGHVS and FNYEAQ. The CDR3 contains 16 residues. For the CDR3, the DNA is TGTGCCAGCAGCTTTAGCGAGGACAGGGTTTCCAGCGAGCAGTACTTC. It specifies CASSFSEDRVSSEQYF.

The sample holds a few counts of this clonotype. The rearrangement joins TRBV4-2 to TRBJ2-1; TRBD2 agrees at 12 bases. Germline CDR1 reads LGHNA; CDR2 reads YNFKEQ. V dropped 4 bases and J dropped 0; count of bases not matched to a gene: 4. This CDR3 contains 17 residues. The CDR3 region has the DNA TGTGCCAGCAGCCGCCTAGCGGGGGGGCCCTCCTACAATGAGCAGTTCTTC. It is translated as CASSRLAGGPSYNEQFF.

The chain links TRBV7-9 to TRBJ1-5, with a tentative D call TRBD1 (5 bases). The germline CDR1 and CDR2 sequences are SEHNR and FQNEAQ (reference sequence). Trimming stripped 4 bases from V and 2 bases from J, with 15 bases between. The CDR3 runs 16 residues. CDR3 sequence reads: CASSSSGRDGNQPQHF. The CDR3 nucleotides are TGTGCCAGCAGCTCATCAGGGAGGGATGGCAATCAGCCCCAGCATTTT.

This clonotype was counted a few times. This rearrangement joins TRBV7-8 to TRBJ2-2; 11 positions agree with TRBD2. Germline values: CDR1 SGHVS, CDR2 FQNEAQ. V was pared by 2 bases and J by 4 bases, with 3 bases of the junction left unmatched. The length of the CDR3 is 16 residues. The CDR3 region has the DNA TGTGCCAGCAGCTTATCGGGACTAGCGGCCACCGGGGAGCTGTTTTTT. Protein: CASSLSGLAATGELFF.

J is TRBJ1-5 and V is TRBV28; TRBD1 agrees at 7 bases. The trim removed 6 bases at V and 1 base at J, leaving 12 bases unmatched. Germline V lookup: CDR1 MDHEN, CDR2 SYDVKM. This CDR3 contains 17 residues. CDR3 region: CASSLPTGRRSNQPQHF. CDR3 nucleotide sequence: TGTGCCAGCAGCCTACCGACAGGGCGGAGGAGCAATCAGCCCCAGCATTTT.

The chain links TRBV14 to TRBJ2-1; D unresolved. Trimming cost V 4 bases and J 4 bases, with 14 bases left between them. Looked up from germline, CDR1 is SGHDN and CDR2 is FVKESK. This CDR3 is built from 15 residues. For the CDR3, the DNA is TGTGCCAGCAGCCCGGAGAGAGACTTATACAATGAGCAGTTCTTC. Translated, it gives CASSPERDLYNEQFF.

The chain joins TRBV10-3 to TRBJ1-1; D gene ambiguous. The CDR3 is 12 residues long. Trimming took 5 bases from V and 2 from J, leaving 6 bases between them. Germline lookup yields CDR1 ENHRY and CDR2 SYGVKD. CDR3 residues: CAISIGNTEAFF. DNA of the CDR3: TGTGCCATCAGTATAGGAAACACTGAAGCTTTCTTT.

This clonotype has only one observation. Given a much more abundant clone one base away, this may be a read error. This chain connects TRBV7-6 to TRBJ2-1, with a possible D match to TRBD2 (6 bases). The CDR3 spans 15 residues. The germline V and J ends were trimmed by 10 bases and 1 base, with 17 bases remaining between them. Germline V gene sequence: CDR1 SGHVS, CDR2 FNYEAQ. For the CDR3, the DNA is TGTGCCAACACCCCCCGGGACTTTTCCTACAATGAGCAGTTCTTC. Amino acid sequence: CANTPRDFSYNEQFF.

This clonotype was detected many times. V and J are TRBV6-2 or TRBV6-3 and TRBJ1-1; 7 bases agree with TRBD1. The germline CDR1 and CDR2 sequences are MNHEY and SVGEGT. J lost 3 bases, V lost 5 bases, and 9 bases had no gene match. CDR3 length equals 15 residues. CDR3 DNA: TGTGCCAGCAGTCGGGCCGGACAGGTCTACACTGAAGCTTTCTTT. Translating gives CASSRAGQVYTEAFF.

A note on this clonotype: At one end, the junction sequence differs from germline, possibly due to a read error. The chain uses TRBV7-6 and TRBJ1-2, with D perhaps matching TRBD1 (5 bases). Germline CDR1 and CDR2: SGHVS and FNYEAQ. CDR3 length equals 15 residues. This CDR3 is CASSLEAGIDYDYTF. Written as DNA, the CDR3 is TGTGCCAGCAGCTTAGAAGCAGGGATTGACTATGACTACACCTTC.

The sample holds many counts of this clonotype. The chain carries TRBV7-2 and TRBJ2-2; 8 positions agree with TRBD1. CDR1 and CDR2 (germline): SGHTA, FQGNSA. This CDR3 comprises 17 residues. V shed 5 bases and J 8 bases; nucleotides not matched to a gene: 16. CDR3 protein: CASSPQPGQALLGELFF. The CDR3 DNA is TGTGCCAGCAGCCCCCAACCGGGACAGGCTCTTTTGGGGGAGCTGTTTTTT.

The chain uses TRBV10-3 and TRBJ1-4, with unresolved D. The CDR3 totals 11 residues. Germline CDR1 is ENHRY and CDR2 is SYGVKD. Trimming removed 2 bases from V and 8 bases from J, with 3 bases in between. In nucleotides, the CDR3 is TGTGCCATCAGTGAGGGAGAAAAACTGTTTTTT. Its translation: CAISEGEKLFF.